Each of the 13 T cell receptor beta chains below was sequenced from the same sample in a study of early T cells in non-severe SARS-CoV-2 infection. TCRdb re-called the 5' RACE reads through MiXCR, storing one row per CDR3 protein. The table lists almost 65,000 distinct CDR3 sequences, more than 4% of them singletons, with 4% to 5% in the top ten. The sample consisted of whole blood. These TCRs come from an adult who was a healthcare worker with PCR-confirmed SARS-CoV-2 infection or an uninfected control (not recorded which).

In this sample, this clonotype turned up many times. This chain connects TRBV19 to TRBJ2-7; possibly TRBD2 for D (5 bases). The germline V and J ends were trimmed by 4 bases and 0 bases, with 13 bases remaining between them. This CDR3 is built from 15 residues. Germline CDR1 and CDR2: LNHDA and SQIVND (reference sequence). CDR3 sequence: CASSTGLQSSYEQYF. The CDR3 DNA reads TGTGCCAGTAGTACTGGACTGCAGAGCTCCTACGAGCAGTACTTC.

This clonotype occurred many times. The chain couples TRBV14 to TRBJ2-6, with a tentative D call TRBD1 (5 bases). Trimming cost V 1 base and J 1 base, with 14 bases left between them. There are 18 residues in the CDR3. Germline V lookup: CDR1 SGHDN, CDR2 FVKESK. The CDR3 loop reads CASSQVPGRSSGANVLTF. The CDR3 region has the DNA TGTGCCAGCAGCCAAGTTCCAGGGCGTAGTTCTGGGGCCAACGTCCTGACTTTC.

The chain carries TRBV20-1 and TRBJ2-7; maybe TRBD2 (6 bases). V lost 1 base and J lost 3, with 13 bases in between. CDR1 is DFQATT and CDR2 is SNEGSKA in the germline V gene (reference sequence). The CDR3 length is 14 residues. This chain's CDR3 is CSARGFPAGYEQYF. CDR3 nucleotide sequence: TGCAGTGCTAGAGGGTTCCCAGCGGGCTACGAGCAGTACTTC.

CDR3 sequence: CASSLTPLTEYEQFF. The CDR3 DNA sequence: TGTGCCAGCAGCCTAACCCCCCTAACCGAGTATGAGCAGTTCTTC. V gene TRBV11-2 combines with J gene TRBJ2-1; D unclear. The CDR3 has 15 amino acids. From germline, CDR1 is SGHAT and CDR2 FQNNGV. V gave up 5 bases and J gave up 8 bases, with 19 bases separating them.

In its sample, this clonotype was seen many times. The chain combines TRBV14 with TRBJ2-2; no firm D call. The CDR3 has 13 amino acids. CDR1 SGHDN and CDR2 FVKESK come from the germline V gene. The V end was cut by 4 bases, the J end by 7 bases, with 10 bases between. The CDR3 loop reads CASSPRLYGELFF. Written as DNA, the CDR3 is TGTGCCAGCAGCCCCAGGTTGTACGGGGAGCTGTTTTTT. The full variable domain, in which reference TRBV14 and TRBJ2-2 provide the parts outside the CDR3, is EAGVTQFPSHSVIEKGQTVTLRCDPISGHDNLYWYRRVMGKEIKFLLHFVKESKQDESGMPNNRFLAERTGGTYSTLKVQPAELEDSGVYFCASSPRLYGELFFGEGSRLTVL.

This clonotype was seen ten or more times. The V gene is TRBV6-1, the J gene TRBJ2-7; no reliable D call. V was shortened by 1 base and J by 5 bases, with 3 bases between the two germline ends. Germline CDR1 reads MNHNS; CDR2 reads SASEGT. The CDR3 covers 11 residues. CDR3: CASSEGDEQYF. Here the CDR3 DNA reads TGTGCCAGCAGTGAAGGGGACGAGCAGTACTTC.

This CDR3 reads CASSQQQGANSPLHF. In DNA, the CDR3 is TGTGCCAGCAGCCAACAACAGGGTGCGAATTCACCCCTCCACTTT. This sequence joins TRBV4-2 and TRBJ1-6, with D possibly being TRBD1 (6 bases). The CDR3 totals 15 residues. In germline, CDR1 is LGHNA, CDR2 YNFKEQ. Trimming took off 2 bases at V and 7 bases at J, with 12 bases between the two ends.

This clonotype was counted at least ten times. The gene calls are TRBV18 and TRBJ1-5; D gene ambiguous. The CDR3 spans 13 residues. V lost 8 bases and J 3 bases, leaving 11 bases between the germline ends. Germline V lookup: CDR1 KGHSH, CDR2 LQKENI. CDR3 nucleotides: TGTGCCAGCAGGGAAACCCTCAATCAGCCCCAGCATTTT. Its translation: CASRETLNQPQHF.

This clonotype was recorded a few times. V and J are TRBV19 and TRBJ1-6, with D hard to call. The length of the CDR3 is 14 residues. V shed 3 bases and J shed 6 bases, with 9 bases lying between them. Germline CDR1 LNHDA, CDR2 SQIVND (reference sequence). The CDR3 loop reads CASSILQPNSPLHF. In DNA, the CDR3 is TGTGCCAGTAGTATCTTACAGCCTAATTCACCCCTCCACTTT.

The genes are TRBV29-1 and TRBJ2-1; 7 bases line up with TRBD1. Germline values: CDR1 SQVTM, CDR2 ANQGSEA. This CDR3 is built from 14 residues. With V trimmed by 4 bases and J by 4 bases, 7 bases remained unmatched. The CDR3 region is CSVVFGTAYNEQFF. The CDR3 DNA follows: TGCAGCGTTGTGTTTGGGACAGCATACAATGAGCAGTTCTTC.

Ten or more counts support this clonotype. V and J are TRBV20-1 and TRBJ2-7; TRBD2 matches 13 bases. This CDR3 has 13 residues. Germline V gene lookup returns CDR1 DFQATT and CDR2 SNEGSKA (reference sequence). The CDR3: CTGTSGNPDEQYF. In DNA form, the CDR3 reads TGCACCGGGACTAGCGGGAACCCTGACGAGCAGTACTTC.

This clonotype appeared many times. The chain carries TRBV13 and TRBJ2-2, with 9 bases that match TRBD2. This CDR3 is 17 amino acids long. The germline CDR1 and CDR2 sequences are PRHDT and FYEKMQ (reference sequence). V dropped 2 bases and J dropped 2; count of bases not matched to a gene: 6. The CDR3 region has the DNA TGTGCCAGCAGCTTATCAATAGCGGGAGTAAACACCGGGGAGCTGTTTTTT. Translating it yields CASSLSIAGVNTGELFF. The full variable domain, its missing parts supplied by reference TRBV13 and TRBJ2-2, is AAGVIQSPRHLIKEKRETATLKCYPIPRHDTVYWYQQGPGQDPQFLISFYEKMQSDKGSIPDRFSAQQFSDYHSELNMSSLELGDSALYFCASSLSIAGVNTGELFFGEGSRLTVL.

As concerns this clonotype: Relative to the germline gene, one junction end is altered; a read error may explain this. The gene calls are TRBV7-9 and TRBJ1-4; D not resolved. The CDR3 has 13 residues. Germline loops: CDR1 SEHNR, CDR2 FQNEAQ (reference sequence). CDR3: CDSSLVPNEKLFF. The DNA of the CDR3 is TGTGACAGCAGCTTAGTCCCGAATGAAAAACTGTTTTTT.